Sequencing of this T cell receptor (beta chain) was carried out in a study of response to subunit inactivated influenza vaccine. Each CDR3 protein is one row after TCRdb ran MiXCR on the RT-PCR reads. Of under 850,000 distinct CDR3 sequences in the sample, roughly 18% were seen once. This clonotype was counted ten times or more. Its antigen remains unknown. Study-level results: Authors suggested that a seasonal influenza vaccination recruits few new T cells each time.

The length of the CDR3 is 13 residues. Germline V CDR1 and CDR2: SGDLS, YYNGEE. The V end was cut by 0 bases, the J end by 0 bases, with 3 bases between. The TCR comes from a man aged 50-60 years who received an inactivated influenza vaccine. The sample consisted of PBMCs from blood, taken 5 days after vaccination. The V and J genes are TRBV9 and TRBJ1-1, with unresolved D. The CDR3 loop is CASSVEVNTEAFF. The CDR3 DNA sequence: TGTGCCAGCAGCGTAGAGGTGAACACTGAAGCTTTCTTT.